This entry describes one T cell receptor beta chain. As yet, its antigen is unknown. The V end lost 7 bases, the J end lost 1 base, and 11 bases lay between the germline ends. Germline V CDR1 and CDR2: SEHNR, FQNEAQ (reference sequence). CDR3 length: 14 amino acids. TCRdb re-derived calls from the PCR reads in MiXCR, one entry per CDR3 protein. Seen here are some 320,000 distinct CDR3 sequences, about 20% observed once, and the top ten hold approximately 0.8%. The entry originates in a study of molecular identifiers for immune sequencing clone quantification. Turning to the study itself: RNA from 20,000 or 100,000 naive CD8 cells was split five ways in replicates, with four sequenced.

General study results and limits: Researchers reportedly could pick up spiked Jurkat TCR RNA from one cell mixed into about 970,000 naive cells.

This clonotype originated in a human donor in good health. Some libraries in this study had Jurkat cell RNA spiked in. The sequenced material came from naive CD8+ T cells from blood, with Jurkat cell RNA spiked in. Subset here: FACS-sorted CD8+CD4-CCR7+CD45RA+ naive T cells. This sequence joins TRBV7-9 and TRBJ2-1; D perhaps matches TRBD1 (6 bases). The CDR3 DNA follows: TGTGCCAGCAACTCACAGGGATCCTACAATGAGCAGTTCTTC. This codes for CASNSQGSYNEQFF.